This T cell receptor beta chain stems from a study of T cell clonotyping in hematopoietic cell transplantation. On the study more broadly: Pretransplant recipient samples were taken after cytoreduction.

Time point indicated: recipient sample about 28 days before transplant, after cytoreduction. Produced via immunoSEQ multiplex PCR; TCRdb's table is partial and in-frame only. The sample has around 45,000 clones, approximately 80% seen once. The sample in question was peripheral blood mononuclear cells, obtained before stem cell transplant. This clonotype originated in a man in his fifties or sixties with myelodysplastic syndrome. Some clones in this sample may be carry-over from other donors' samples.

The CDR3 protein is CASSQGARGGIGYGYTF. In nucleotides, the CDR3 is TGCGCCAGCAGCCAAGGGGCGAGGGGGGGCATTGGCTATGGCTACACCTTC. The chain has TRBV4-3 and TRBJ1-2; a possible D gene is TRBD1 (6 bases). The germline CDR1 and CDR2 sequences are LGHNA and YSLEER. The V end lost 1 base, the J end lost 4 bases, and 19 bases lay between the germline ends. The CDR3 extends over 17 amino acids.